One TCR beta chain is described in this entry. Its antigen is still unknown. 13 Jbeta primers and 60 Vbeta primers were used for the PCR. TCRdb keeps only in-frame clones here, not all; method: immunoSEQ multiplex PCR. This sample carries over 30,000 clones, about three fifths of them seen once, and the ten largest clones take roughly 20%. Nominally healthy donors provided the samples, though records likely missed some immune exposures. This sample was included in a study of cytomegalovirus exposure and HLA in healthy donors. Study-level results: Apparent HLA restriction characterized most CMV-associated TCR beta chains in a later analysis. Accurate predictions that matched the HLA-A and HLA-B alleles of most subjects were reportedly made from TCR beta sequences.

Per germline, CDR1 MDHEN and CDR2 SYDVKM. Between the trimmed V and J ends, which lost 6 bases and 4 bases, there was a span of 15 bases. CDR3 size: 14 residues. The TCR originated in a man aged 50 or older in good health and CMV-seropositive. The rearrangement joins TRBV28 to TRBJ1-1; unclear D gene. Sequencing was done on a sample of PBMCs. This CDR3 reads CASRNRDLGTEAFF. The CDR3 DNA follows: TGTGCCAGCAGAAACCGTGACTTGGGCACTGAAGCTTTCTTT. The full variable domain, its missing parts supplied by reference TRBV28 and TRBJ1-1, is DVKVTQSSRYLVKRTGEKVFLECVQDMDHENMFWYRQDPGLGLRLIYFSYDVKMKEKGDIPEGYSVSREKKERFSLILESASTNQTSMYLCASRNRDLGTEAFFGQGTRLTVV.